A selection of T cell receptor beta chains follows, all from one sample in a study of T cell responses to AZD1222 COVID-19 vaccine. The assay was immunoSEQ multiplex PCR, and TCRdb's table has in-frame clones only and misses some. The table lists around 110,000 clones, 85% to 95% of them singletons. The starting material was peripheral blood, obtained on day 0 of AZD1222 vaccination. The receptors originated from an adult in good health. The CDR3 runs from the conserved cysteine through the conserved F or W. D genes are given only for firm matches.

J gene: TRBJ1-2
V gene: TRBV7-9
D gene: NA
CDR3 DNA: TGTGCCAGCAGCTTGGTTGAGGGAGGAGGCTACACCTTC
CDR3 protein: CASSLVEGGGYTF

J gene: TRBJ2-1
V gene: TRBV19
D gene: TRBD2
CDR3 DNA: TGTGCCAGTAGTAGGGCGGGAGGGGCCTCCTACAATGAGCAGTTCTTC
CDR3 protein: CASSRAGGASYNEQFF

J gene: TRBJ1-2
V gene: TRBV3-1/TRBV3-2
D gene: TRBD1
CDR3 DNA: TGTGCCAGCAGCCACTTAGACAGGGGCTATGGCTACACCTTC
CDR3 protein: CASSHLDRGYGYTF

J gene: TRBJ1-1
V gene: TRBV25-1
D gene: NA
CDR3 DNA: TGTGCCAGCAGTGAATGGGGGGGTGTGGACACTGAAGCTTTCTTT
CDR3 protein: CASSEWGGVDTEAFF

J gene: TRBJ2-2
V gene: TRBV29-1
D gene: NA
CDR3 DNA: TGCAGCGCCTTCGCCGGGGCGGGGGAGCTGTTTTTT
CDR3 protein: CSAFAGAGELFF

J gene: TRBJ1-5
V gene: TRBV7-2
D gene: TRBD1
CDR3 DNA: TGTGCCAGCAGCTCGCCTACAGGGGAGGATCAGCCCCAGCATTTT
CDR3 protein: CASSSPTGEDQPQHF

J gene: TRBJ2-1
V gene: TRBV27
D gene: TRBD2
CDR3 DNA: TGTGCCAGCAGTTTCCTAGCGGGAGGAAATGAGCAGTTCTTC
CDR3 protein: CASSFLAGGNEQFF

J gene: TRBJ2-7
V gene: TRBV2
D gene: NA
CDR3 DNA: TGTGCCAGCAGTAATACAAGGATCTCCTACGAGCAGTACTTC
CDR3 protein: CASSNTRISYEQYF

J gene: TRBJ2-2
V gene: TRBV9
D gene: NA
CDR3 DNA: TGTGCCAGCAGCGTAGGAGGTAGCCCCGGCACCGGGGAGCTGTTTTTT
CDR3 protein: CASSVGGSPGTGELFF

J gene: TRBJ1-3
V gene: TRBV9
D gene: NA
CDR3 DNA: TGTGCCAGCAGCGTAGAGTGGTGGGGTTCTGGAAACACCATATATTTT
CDR3 protein: CASSVEWWGSGNTIYF

J gene: TRBJ2-1
V gene: TRBV5-1
D gene: TRBD2
CDR3 DNA: TGCGCCAGCAGCCCAGGAATTAGCGGGTACAATGAGCAGTTCTTC
CDR3 protein: CASSPGISGYNEQFF

J gene: TRBJ2-7
V gene: TRBV14
D gene: TRBD2
CDR3 DNA: TGTGCCAGCAGCCCGTTGGGACTAGCGGGAGTCGGCGAGCAGTACTTC
CDR3 protein: CASSPLGLAGVGEQYF

J gene: TRBJ1-1
V gene: TRBV5-1
D gene: TRBD1
CDR3 DNA: TGCGCCAGCAGCAACCGGGACAGGGGGATCTCGAACACTGAAGCTTTCTTT
CDR3 protein: CASSNRDRGISNTEAFF

J gene: TRBJ1-2
V gene: TRBV6-6
D gene: NA
CDR3 DNA: TGTGCCAGCAGTCCCCAGCCCCAAGGGGCCCCCGTCTATGGCTACACCTTC
CDR3 protein: CASSPQPQGAPVYGYTF